This T cell receptor (beta chain) is from a study of CD8 T cells in ankylosing spondylitis. Study-wide findings and caveats: Reported data indicate significant enrichment of disease-linked clones within matched ankylosing spondylitis synovial fluid. About 8 highly homologous variants made up a TCR beta motif, and this motif appeared characteristic of ankylosing spondylitis blood.

Note on this clonotype: Its antigen remains unidentified.

V gave up 4 bases and J gave up 9 bases, with 14 bases separating them. Germline V CDR1 and CDR2: SGHKS, YYEKEE (reference sequence). The CDR3 length is 14 residues. TCRdb called the 5' RACE reads again in MiXCR, with one record for every CDR3 protein. Of about 270,000 distinct CDR3 sequences listed, about 30% are singletons. This receptor was taken from a male donor with ankylosing spondylitis or in good health (not recorded which). The sample taken for sequencing was blood, either unsorted or a sorted T cell fraction (not recorded which). This chain connects TRBV5-5 to TRBJ1-6; maybe TRBD1 (6 bases). CDR3 in DNA: TGTGCCAGCAGCAAGACAGGATTAGCTTCACCCCTCCACTTT. It codes for CASSKTGLASPLHF.